This T cell receptor beta chain was found in a study of regulatory T cells in long-lasting Graves disease. The time point denotes: newly diagnosed GD, antithyroid drugs for less than 3 months. RNA extracted from PBMCs served as the sequencing template. This clonotype was seen repeatedly, ten times or more. Its antigen remains unknown. Study outcomes and limitations: Rather than thyroid tissue, only peripheral blood underwent study.

Germline CDR1 reads LGHNT; CDR2 reads FRNRAP. The CDR3 runs 13 residues. V lost 6 bases to trimming and J lost 0 bases, with 8 bases between them. TCR beta libraries were built with iRepertoire HTBI primers and Arm-PCR of CDR3 regions. TCRdb independently ran MiXCR on the multiplex PCR reads; one entry per CDR3 protein. Here the sample spans roughly 520,000 distinct CDR3 sequences, about 11% being singletons. Separately, the same data were catalogued under a study of T cells in Graves' hyperthyroidism and ophthalmopathy. From that study: Diagnoses rested on clinical symptoms, serum thyroxine and TRAb, thyroid ultrasound and orbital computed tomography.

The TCR comes from a woman between 25 and 40 years old with Graves disease. The rearrangement links TRBV12-5 to TRBJ1-2, with D unclear. Sequencing used peripheral blood mononuclear cells (PBMCs), obtained at new diagnosis, from a patient treated with antithyroid drugs. Written as DNA, the CDR3 is TGTGCTAGTGGCCCGGCGGCTAACTATGGCTACACCTTC. Protein product: CASGPAANYGYTF.